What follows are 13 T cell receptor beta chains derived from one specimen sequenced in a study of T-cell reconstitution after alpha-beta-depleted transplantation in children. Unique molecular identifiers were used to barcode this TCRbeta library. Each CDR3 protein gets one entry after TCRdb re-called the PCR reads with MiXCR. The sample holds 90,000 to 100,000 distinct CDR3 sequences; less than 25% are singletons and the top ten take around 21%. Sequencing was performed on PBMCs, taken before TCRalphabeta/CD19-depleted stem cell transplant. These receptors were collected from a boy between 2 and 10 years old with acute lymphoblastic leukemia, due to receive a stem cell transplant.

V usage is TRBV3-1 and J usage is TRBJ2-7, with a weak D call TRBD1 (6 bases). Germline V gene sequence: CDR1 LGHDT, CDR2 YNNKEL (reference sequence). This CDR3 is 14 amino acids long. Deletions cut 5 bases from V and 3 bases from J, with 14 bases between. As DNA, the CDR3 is TGTGCCAGCAGCTATACTCTAGGGGGCTACGAGCAGTACTTC. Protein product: CASSYTLGGYEQYF.

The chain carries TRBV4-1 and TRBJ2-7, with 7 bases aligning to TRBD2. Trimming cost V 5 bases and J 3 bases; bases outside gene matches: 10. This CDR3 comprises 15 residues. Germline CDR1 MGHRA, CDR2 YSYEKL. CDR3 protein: CASSAVWASGYEQYF. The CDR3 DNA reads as TGCGCCAGCAGCGCTGTCTGGGCTAGCGGCTACGAGCAGTACTTC.

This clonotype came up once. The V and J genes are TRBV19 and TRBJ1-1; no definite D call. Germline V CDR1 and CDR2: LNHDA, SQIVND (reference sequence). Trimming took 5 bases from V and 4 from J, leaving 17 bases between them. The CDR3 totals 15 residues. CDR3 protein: CASSPGKASRTEAFF. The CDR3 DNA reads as TGTGCCAGTAGTCCTGGCAAGGCCTCGCGCACTGAAGCTTTCTTT. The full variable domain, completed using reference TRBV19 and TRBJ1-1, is DGGITQSPKYLFRKEGQNVTLSCEQNLNHDAMYWYRQDPGQGLRLIYYSQIVNDFQKGDIAEGYSVSREKKESFPLTVTSAQKNPTAFYLCASSPGKASRTEAFFGQGTRLTVV.

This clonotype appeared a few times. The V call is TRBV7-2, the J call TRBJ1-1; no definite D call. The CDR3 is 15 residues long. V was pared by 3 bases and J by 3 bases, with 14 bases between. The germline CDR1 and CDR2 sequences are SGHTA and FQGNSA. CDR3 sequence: CASSLVHRRDTEAFF. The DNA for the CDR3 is TGTGCCAGCAGCTTGGTCCACAGACGTGACACTGAAGCTTTCTTT.

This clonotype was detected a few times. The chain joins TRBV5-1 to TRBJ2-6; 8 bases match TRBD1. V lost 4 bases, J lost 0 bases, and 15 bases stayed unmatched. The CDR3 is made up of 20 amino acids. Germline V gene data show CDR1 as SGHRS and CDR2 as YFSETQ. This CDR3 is CASSTWTGSFGPSGANVLTF. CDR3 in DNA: TGCGCCAGCAGCACCTGGACAGGGAGCTTTGGCCCCTCTGGGGCCAACGTCCTGACTTTC. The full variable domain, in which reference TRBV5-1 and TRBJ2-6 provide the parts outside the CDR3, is KAGVTQTPRYLIKTRGQQVTLSCSPISGHRSVSWYQQTPGQGLQFLFEYFSETQRNKGNFPGRFSGRQFSNSRSEMNVSTLELGDSALYLCASSTWTGSFGPSGANVLTFGAGSRLTVL.

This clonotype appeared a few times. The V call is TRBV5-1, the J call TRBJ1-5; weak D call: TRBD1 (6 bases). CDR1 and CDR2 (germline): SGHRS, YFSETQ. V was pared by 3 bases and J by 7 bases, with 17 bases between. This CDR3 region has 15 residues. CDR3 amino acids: CASSSSPGAEQPQHF. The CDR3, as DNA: TGCGCCAGCAGCTCCTCCCCAGGGGCTGAACAGCCCCAGCATTTT.

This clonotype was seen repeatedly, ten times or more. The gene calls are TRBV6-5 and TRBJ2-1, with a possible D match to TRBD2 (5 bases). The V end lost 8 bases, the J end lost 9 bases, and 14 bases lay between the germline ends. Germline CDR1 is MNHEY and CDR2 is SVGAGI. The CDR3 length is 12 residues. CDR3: CASGSGGGEQFF. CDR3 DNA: TGTGCCAGCGGGAGCGGAGGAGGTGAGCAGTTCTTC.

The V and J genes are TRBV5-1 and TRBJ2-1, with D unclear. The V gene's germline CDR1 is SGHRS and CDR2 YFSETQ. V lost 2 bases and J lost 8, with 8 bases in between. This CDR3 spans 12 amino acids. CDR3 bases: TGCGCCAGCAGCTTCAACCGGTATGAGCAGTTCTTC. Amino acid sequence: CASSFNRYEQFF.

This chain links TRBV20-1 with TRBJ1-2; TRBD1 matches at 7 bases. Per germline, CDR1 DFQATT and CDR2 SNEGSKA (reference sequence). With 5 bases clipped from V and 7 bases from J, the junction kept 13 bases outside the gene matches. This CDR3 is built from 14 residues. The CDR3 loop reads CSAGQGGHRPGYTF. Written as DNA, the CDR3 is TGCAGTGCTGGCCAGGGGGGACACCGGCCTGGCTACACCTTC.

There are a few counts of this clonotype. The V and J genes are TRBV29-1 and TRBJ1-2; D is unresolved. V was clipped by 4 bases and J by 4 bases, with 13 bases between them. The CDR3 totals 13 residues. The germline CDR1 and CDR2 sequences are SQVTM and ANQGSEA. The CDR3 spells CSVVPQKPYGYTF. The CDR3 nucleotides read TGCAGCGTTGTGCCCCAGAAACCCTATGGCTACACCTTC.

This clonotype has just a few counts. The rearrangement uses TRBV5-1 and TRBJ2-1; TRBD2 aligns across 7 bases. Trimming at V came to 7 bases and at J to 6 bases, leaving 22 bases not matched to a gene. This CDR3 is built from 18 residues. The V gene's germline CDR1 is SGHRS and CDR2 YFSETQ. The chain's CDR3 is CASQRGRGGAGGSNEQFF. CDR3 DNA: TGCGCCAGCCAAAGAGGTCGCGGAGGGGCCGGCGGGAGCAATGAGCAGTTCTTC.

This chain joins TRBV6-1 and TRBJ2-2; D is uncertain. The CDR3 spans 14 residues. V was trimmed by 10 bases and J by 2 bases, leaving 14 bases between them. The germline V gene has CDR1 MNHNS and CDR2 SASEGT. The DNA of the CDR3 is TGTGCCACCCTTAGCCACCCTAACACCGGGGAGCTGTTTTTT. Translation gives CATLSHPNTGELFF.

This CDR3 reads CASSLSAEMDTQYF. The CDR3 region has the DNA TGTGCCAGCAGCTTATCAGCGGAGATGGATACGCAGTATTTT. V usage is TRBV13 and J usage is TRBJ2-3, with D perhaps matching TRBD2 (5 bases). The CDR3 length is 14 residues. V lost 2 bases to trimming and J lost 6 bases, with 12 bases between them. In germline, CDR1 is PRHDT, CDR2 FYEKMQ (reference sequence).